The 17 T cell receptor beta chains given below trace back to one sample, sequenced in a study of blood T cell repertoires in COVID-19. Only in-frame clones appear in the TCRdb table, and some are missing; sequencing was by immunoSEQ multiplex PCR. The sample consists of about 150,000 clones, about 85% of them appearing once. Specimen: PBMCs or T cells enriched from blood (not recorded which). Receptors were obtained from a woman aged 40 to 50 who had been exposed to COVID-19.

The V and J genes are TRBV6-2 or TRBV6-3 and TRBJ1-4, with 12 bases that match TRBD1. Germline CDR1 is MNHEY and CDR2 is SVGEGT. The CDR3 runs 18 residues. Unmatched junction bases numbered 8, after V lost 4 bases and J lost 2 bases. The CDR3 DNA sequence: TGTGCCAGCAGTTCCCCCGGGACAGGGGGCATCACTAATGAAAAACTGTTTTTT. Its protein product is CASSSPGTGGITNEKLFF.

CDR3 region: CASSSDGTGPNEKLFF. The DNA for the CDR3 is TGTGCCAGCAGCTCAGATGGGACAGGACCGAATGAAAAACTGTTTTTT. The chain employs TRBV7-2 and TRBJ1-4; 8 nucleotides agree with TRBD1. The J segment lost 5 bases and the V segment lost 4 bases, leaving 9 bases of the junction unmatched. The CDR3 contains 16 residues. Germline V gene data show CDR1 as SGHTA and CDR2 as FQGNSA.

The DNA of the CDR3 is TGTGCCAGCAGCTCGCAGGGGGCAATCACCGGGGAGCTGTTTTTT. It codes for CASSSQGAITGELFF. The chain links TRBV13 to TRBJ2-2; 8 bases line up with TRBD1. Germline lookup yields CDR1 PRHDT and CDR2 FYEKMQ (reference sequence). The CDR3 runs to 15 residues. With V trimmed by 4 bases and J by 4 bases, 5 bases remained unmatched.

This chain links TRBV6-5 with TRBJ2-7; TRBD1 aligns across 10 bases. The CDR3 totals 15 residues. Trimming at V came to 6 bases and at J to 4 bases, leaving 9 bases not matched to a gene. CDR1 is MNHEY, CDR2 SVGAGI, per germline. DNA for the CDR3: TGTGCCAGCAGCCGGGGAGGGACAGGGGTTTACGAGCAGTACTTC. It is translated as CASSRGGTGVYEQYF.

This clone has only one observation. The chain carries TRBV29-1 and TRBJ1-2, with TRBD1 identical over 11 bases. CDR1 is SQVTM and CDR2 is ANQGSEA in the germline V gene. V shed 1 base and J 6 bases; nucleotides not matched to a gene: 7. The CDR3 runs 15 residues. CDR3 region: CSVEGVGQGAHGYTF. In nucleotides, the CDR3 is TGCAGCGTTGAAGGAGTAGGACAGGGGGCGCATGGCTACACCTTC.

The CDR3 region has the DNA TGCAGCGTTGTTGGCAGTCGAGGAGGTACAGATACGCAGTATTTT. This codes for CSVVGSRGGTDTQYF. The rearrangement links TRBV29-1 to TRBJ2-3, with D maybe TRBD2 (5 bases). Germline loops: CDR1 SQVTM, CDR2 ANQGSEA. This CDR3 has 15 amino acids. V lost 4 bases and J lost 3, with 17 bases in between.

V gene TRBV19 combines with J gene TRBJ2-1; D may be TRBD1 (7 bases). CDR1 is LNHDA, CDR2 SQIVND, per germline (reference sequence). V lost 4 bases and J lost 2, with 18 bases in between. The length of the CDR3 is 17 residues. The CDR3 loop is CASSTTPGGSPYNEQFF. In DNA, the CDR3 is TGTGCCAGTAGTACAACCCCAGGGGGGTCGCCCTACAATGAGCAGTTCTTC.

The J gene is TRBJ2-1, the V gene TRBV27; 10 bases are a match to TRBD1. This CDR3 comprises 14 residues. Germline CDR1 MNHEY, CDR2 SMNVEV (reference sequence). V dropped 5 bases and J dropped 2; count of bases not matched to a gene: 0. CDR3 nucleotides: TGTGCCAGCAGTGGACAGGGGGCCTACAATGAGCAGTTCTTC. Translating gives CASSGQGAYNEQFF.

V is TRBV28 and J is TRBJ1-2; 8 bases fit TRBD1. CDR1 and CDR2 (germline): MDHEN, SYDVKM. The junction had 13 bases not matched to a gene; V was cut back by 6 bases and J by 7 bases. The CDR3 spans 15 residues. CDR3: CASRPGRRGLSGYTF. In nucleotides, the CDR3 is TGTGCCAGCAGACCCGGTCGCAGGGGGCTCTCTGGCTACACCTTC.

This clone has just one count. The chain uses TRBV10-2 and TRBJ2-3; D is unresolved. V lost 3 bases and J 0 bases, leaving 13 bases between the germline ends. The germline V gene encodes CDR1 WSHSY and CDR2 SAAADI. The CDR3 covers 16 residues. The CDR3: CASSDESDSSTDTQYF. CDR3 DNA sequence: TGCGCCAGCAGTGATGAGAGCGACTCTAGCACAGATACGCAGTATTTT.

This rearrangement joins TRBV18 to TRBJ2-3, with D possibly being TRBD2 (5 bases). The CDR3 covers 11 residues. Germline values: CDR1 KGHSH, CDR2 LQKENI. Trimming shortened V by 8 bases and J by 5 bases, and 8 bases separated the two germline ends. CDR3 amino acids: CASQGGDTQYF. As DNA, the CDR3 is TGTGCCAGCCAAGGAGGAGATACGCAGTATTTT. Combining the CDR3 with reference TRBV18 and TRBJ2-3 gives the whole variable domain NAGVMQNPRHLVRRRGQEARLRCSPMKGHSHVYWYRQLPEEGLKFMVYLQKENIIDESGMPKERFSAEFPKEGPSILRIQQVVRGDSAAYFCASQGGDTQYFGPGTRLTVL.

The J gene is TRBJ1-5, the V gene TRBV25-1; D gene unclear. V gave up 3 bases and J gave up 2 bases, with 8 bases separating them. CDR1 and CDR2 from the germline V gene are MGHDK and SYGVNS. The CDR3 consists of 14 residues. CDR3 residues: CASSDVQGNQPQHF. In nucleotides, the CDR3 is TGTGCCAGCAGTGATGTCCAGGGCAATCAGCCCCAGCATTTT.

This clone was observed a handful of times. This chain uses TRBV11-1 with TRBJ1-1; D uncertain. This CDR3 has 14 amino acids. From germline, CDR1 is SGHAT and CDR2 FQDESV (reference sequence). Between the trimmed V and J ends, which lost 5 bases and 3 bases, there was a span of 13 bases. CDR3 residues: CASSLTRDDTEAFF. In DNA, the CDR3 is TGTGCCAGCAGCCTTACCCGGGATGACACTGAAGCTTTCTTT.

This clone was seen more than once but under ten times. This rearrangement joins TRBV5-1 to TRBJ2-3; 7 nucleotides match TRBD2. The J segment lost 7 bases and the V segment lost 2 bases, leaving 7 bases of the junction unmatched. The CDR3 consists of 14 residues. Germline CDR1 reads SGHRS; CDR2 reads YFSETQ. CDR3 DNA sequence: TGCGCCAGCAGCTTAAACCGGGACTATAATACGCAGTATTTT. Translated: CASSLNRDYNTQYF. The full variable domain, completed using reference TRBV5-1 and TRBJ2-3, is KAGVTQTPRYLIKTRGQQVTLSCSPISGHRSVSWYQQTPGQGLQFLFEYFSETQRNKGNFPGRFSGRQFSNSRSEMNVSTLELGDSALYLCASSLNRDYNTQYFGPGTRLTVL.

The gene calls are TRBV6-1 and TRBJ1-1, with 8 bases fitting TRBD1. Germline lookup yields CDR1 MNHNS and CDR2 SASEGT. The ends lost 1 base at V and 7 bases at J; junction bases unmatched: 8. The CDR3 consists of 15 residues. CDR3 protein: CASSEGVRGHSEAFF. CDR3 DNA: TGTGCCAGCAGTGAAGGGGTCAGGGGGCATAGTGAAGCTTTCTTT.

The count of this clone is one. The sample has other DNA sequences that encode this CDR3 too. This CDR3 reads CASRREMNTEAFF. The DNA of the CDR3 is TGTGCCAGCAGGAGGGAAATGAACACTGAAGCTTTCTTT. This sequence joins TRBV28 and TRBJ1-1, with D unresolved. Germline CDR1 and CDR2: MDHEN and SYDVKM. The V end lost 6 bases, the J end lost 0 bases, and 8 bases lay between the germline ends. The CDR3 is 13 amino acids.

This clone was counted a few times. The J gene is TRBJ1-5, the V gene TRBV19, with 7 bases aligning to TRBD1. This CDR3 is built from 15 residues. V was clipped by 8 bases and J by 5 bases; unmatched bases: 12. Germline CDR1 is LNHDA and CDR2 is SQIVND (reference sequence). The CDR3 here is CASREIYRGDQPQHF. CDR3 bases: TGTGCCAGTCGCGAAATCTACAGGGGAGATCAGCCCCAGCATTTT.